This T cell receptor (beta chain) was observed in a study of cytomegalovirus exposure and HLA in healthy donors. Findings and caveats of the study: Listed as cytomegalovirus-associated were 164 TCR beta chains.

This clone qualifies as medium-sized (0.01 to 0.1%). Its antigen is unknown. PCR used 60 Vbeta primers and 13 Jbeta primers. The method was immunoSEQ multiplex PCR; TCRdb's version includes in-frame clones alone and lacks a portion of them. The repertoire holds 100,000 to 150,000 clones, with around 70% as singletons. The germline V gene has CDR1 MDHEN and CDR2 SYDVKM. Losses at the gene ends were 6 bases for V and 11 bases for J; bases not matched to a gene: 16. This CDR3 comprises 15 residues. The sample consisted of PBMCs. This chain joins TRBV28 and TRBJ2-5, with 9 bases matching TRBD2. This TCR derives from a male donor in good health and CMV-seronegative. CDR3 sequence reads: CASSRPAGGFFMQYF. As DNA, the CDR3 is TGTGCCAGCAGCCGCCCGGCGGGGGGGTTTTTTATGCAGTACTTC.